The following is a T cell receptor beta chain sequence with its context. Clones were read by immunoSEQ multiplex PCR, and TCRdb kept only the in-frame ones, dropping some. This sample has hundreds of thousands of clones, with roughly four fifths found just once. This specimen comes from a study of blood T cell repertoires in COVID-19. V gave up 6 bases and J gave up 6 bases; unmatched junction bases: 5. CDR1 and CDR2 from the germline V gene are MNHEY and SVGAGI. This CDR3 contains 13 residues. The chain employs TRBV6-5 and TRBJ2-4, with TRBD1 matching over 7 bases. This sequence originates from a woman between 35 and 50 years old who had been exposed to COVID-19. Sequenced material: PBMCs or T cells enriched from blood (not recorded which). Written as DNA, the CDR3 is TGTGCCAGCAGACAGGGGACACTAAACATTCAGTACTTC. Encoded protein: CASRQGTLNIQYF.